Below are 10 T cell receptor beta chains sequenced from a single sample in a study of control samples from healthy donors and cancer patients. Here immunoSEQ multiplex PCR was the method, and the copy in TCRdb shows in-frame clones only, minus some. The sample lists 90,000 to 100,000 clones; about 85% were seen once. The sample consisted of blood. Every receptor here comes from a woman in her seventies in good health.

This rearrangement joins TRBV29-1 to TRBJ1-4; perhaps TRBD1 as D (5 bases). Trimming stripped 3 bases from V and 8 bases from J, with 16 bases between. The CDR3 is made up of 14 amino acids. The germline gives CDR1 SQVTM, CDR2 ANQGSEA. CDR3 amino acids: CSVDVQGGGEKLFF. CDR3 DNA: TGCAGCGTTGATGTTCAGGGAGGAGGGGAAAAACTGTTTTTT.

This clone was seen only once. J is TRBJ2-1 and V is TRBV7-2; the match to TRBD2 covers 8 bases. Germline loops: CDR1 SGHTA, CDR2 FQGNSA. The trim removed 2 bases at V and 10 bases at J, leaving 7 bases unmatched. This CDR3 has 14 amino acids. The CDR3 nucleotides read TGTGCCAGCAGCTTACTTCGACTAGCGCACGAGCAGTTCTTC. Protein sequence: CASSLLRLAHEQFF.

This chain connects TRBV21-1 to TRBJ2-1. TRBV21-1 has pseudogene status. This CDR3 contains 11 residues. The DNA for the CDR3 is TGTGCCAGCAGCAAAGCGCTTTGGGAGTTCTTC. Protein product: CASSKALWEFF.

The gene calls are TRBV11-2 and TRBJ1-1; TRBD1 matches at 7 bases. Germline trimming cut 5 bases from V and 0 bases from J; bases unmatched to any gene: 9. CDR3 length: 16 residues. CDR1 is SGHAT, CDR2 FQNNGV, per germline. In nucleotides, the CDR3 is TGTGCCAGCAGCATAGGACAGGTCGTTATGAACACTGAAGCTTTCTTT. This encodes CASSIGQVVMNTEAFF.

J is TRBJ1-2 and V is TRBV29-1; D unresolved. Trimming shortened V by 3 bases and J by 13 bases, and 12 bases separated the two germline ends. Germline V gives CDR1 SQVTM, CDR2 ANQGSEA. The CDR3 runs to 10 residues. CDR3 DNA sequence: TGCAGCGTTGATTTGGATGCAGGCACCTTC. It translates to CSVDLDAGTF.

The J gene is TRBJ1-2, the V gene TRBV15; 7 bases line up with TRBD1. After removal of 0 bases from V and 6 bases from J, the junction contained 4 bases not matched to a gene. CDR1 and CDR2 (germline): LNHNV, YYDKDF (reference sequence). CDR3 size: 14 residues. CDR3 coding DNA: TGTGCCACCAGCAGAGATCCAGGGGGGGATGGCTACACCTTC. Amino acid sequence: CATSRDPGGDGYTF. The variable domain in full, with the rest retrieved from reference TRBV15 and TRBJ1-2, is DAMVIQNPRYQVTQFGKPVTLSCSQTLNHNVMYWYQQKSSQAPKLLFHYYDKDFNNEADTPDNFQSRRPNTSFCFLDIRSPGLGDTAMYLCATSRDPGGDGYTFGSGTRLTVV.

The DNA for the CDR3 is TGTGCCAGCAGCGGACTAAGCCTTGGGGAGCAGTACTTC. Translating it yields CASSGLSLGEQYF. The chain is built from TRBV27 and TRBJ2-7; D possibly corresponds to TRBD2 (6 bases). The V and J ends lost 6 bases and 7 bases respectively, with 16 bases between them. This CDR3 contains 13 residues. Germline CDR1 reads MNHEY; CDR2 reads SMNVEV (reference sequence).

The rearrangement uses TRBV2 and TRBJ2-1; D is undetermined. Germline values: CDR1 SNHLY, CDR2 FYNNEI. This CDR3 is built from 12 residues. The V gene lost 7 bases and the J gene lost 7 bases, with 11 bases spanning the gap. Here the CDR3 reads CASTTDLNEQFF. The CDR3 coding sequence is TGTGCCAGCACCACCGACTTAAATGAGCAGTTCTTC.

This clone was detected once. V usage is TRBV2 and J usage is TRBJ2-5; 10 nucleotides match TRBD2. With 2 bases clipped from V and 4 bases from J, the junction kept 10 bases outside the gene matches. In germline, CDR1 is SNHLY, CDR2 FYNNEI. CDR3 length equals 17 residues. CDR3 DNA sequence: TGTGCCAGCAGTGAACTAGCGGGGGCCACTATGGGAGAGACCCAGTACTTC. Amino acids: CASSELAGATMGETQYF.

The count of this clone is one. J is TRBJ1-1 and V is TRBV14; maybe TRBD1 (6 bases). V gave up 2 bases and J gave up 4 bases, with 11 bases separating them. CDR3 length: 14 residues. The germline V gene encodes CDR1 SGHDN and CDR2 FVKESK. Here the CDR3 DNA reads TGTGCCAGCAGCCAACAGGGAGGGGGCACTGAAGCTTTCTTT. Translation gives CASSQQGGGTEAFF.